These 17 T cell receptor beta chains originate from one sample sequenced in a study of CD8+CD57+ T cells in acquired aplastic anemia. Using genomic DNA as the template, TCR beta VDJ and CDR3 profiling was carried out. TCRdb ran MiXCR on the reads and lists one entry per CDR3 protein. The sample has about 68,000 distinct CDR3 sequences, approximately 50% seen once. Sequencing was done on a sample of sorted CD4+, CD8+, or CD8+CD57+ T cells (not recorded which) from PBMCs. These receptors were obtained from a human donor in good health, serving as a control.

CDR3 protein: CSAAAGDRVSTEAFF. As DNA, the CDR3 is TGCAGTGCTGCCGCCGGGGACAGGGTGAGCACTGAAGCTTTCTTT. The genes are TRBV20-1 and TRBJ1-1; 9 bases are shared with TRBD1. CDR1 is DFQATT and CDR2 is SNEGSKA in the germline V gene (reference sequence). Germline trimming cut 5 bases from V and 4 bases from J; bases unmatched to any gene: 11. This CDR3 contains 15 residues.

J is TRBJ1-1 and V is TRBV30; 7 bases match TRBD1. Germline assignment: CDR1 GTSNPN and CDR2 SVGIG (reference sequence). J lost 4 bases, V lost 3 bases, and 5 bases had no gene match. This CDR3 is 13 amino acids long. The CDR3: CAWSQGGLTEAFF. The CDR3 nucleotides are TGTGCCTGGAGCCAGGGGGGGCTCACTGAAGCTTTCTTT.

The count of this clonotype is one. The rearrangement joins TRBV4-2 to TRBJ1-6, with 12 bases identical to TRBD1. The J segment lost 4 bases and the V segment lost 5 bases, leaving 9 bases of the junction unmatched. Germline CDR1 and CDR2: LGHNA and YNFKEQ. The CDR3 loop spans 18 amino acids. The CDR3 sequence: CASSKSGTGGYYNSPLHF. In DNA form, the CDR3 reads TGTGCCAGCAGCAAGAGCGGGACAGGGGGCTATTATAATTCACCCCTCCACTTT.

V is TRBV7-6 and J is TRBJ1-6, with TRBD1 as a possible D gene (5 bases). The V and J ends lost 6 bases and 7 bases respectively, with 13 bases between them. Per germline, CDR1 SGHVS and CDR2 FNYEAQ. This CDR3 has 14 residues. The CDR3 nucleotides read TGTGCCAGCAGTTTTGACAGACACAATTCACCCCTCCACTTT. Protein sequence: CASSFDRHNSPLHF.

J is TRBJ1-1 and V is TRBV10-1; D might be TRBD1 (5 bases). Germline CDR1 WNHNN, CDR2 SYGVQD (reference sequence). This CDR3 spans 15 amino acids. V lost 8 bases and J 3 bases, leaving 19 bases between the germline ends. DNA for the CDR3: TGCGCCAGCCTCGGGGAAAGGGGAAAGGACACTGAAGCTTTCTTT. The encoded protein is CASLGERGKDTEAFF.

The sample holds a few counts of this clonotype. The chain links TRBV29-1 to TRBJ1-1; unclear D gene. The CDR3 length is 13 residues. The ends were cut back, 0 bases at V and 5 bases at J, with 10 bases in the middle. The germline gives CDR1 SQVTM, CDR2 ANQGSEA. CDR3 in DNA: TGCAGCGTTGAAGAAGCCCCTGGGACTGAAGCTTTCTTT. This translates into CSVEEAPGTEAFF.

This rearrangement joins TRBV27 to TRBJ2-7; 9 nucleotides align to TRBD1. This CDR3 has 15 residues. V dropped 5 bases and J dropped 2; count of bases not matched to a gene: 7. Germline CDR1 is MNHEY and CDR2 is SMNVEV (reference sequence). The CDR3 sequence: CASSQGQGSPYEQYF. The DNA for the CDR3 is TGTGCCAGCAGTCAAGGACAGGGGTCCCCCTACGAGCAGTACTTC.

In DNA form, the CDR3 reads TGTGCCAGCAGCTTCCAGAGTTCAACTAATGAAAAACTGTTTTTT. Translated, it gives CASSFQSSTNEKLFF. The chain joins TRBV11-3 to TRBJ1-4; D remains ambiguous. Trimming cost V 3 bases and J 0 bases, with 8 bases left between them. The CDR3 is made up of 15 amino acids. Per germline, CDR1 SGHNT and CDR2 YENEEA.

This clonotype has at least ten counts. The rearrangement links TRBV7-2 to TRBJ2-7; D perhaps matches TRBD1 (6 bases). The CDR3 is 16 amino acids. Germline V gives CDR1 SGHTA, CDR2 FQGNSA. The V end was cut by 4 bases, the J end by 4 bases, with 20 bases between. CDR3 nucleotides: TGTGCCAGCAGCTCGTACCAACCGGGACAAGAGTACGAGCAGTACTTC. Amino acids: CASSSYQPGQEYEQYF.

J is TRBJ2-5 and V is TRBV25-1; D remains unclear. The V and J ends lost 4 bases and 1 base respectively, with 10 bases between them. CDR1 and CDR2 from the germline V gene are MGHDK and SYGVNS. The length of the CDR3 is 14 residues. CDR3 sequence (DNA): TGTGCCAGCAGTGGATTTACTCCCCAAGAGACCCAGTACTTC. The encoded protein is CASSGFTPQETQYF.

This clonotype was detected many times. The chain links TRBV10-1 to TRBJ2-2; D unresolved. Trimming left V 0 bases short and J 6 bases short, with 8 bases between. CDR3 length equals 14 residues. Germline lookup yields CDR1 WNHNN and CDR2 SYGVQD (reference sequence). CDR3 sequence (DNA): TGCGCCAGCAGTGAGTCTGTGGAGCCCGGGGAGCTGTTTTTT. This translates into CASSESVEPGELFF.

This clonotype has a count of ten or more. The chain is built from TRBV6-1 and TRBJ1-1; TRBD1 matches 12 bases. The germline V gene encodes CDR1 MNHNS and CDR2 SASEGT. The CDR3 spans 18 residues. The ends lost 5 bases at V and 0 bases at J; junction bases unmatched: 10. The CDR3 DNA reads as TGTGCCAGCAGTCCCCACCGGGACAGGGGGCAGGTGAACACTGAAGCTTTCTTT. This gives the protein CASSPHRDRGQVNTEAFF.

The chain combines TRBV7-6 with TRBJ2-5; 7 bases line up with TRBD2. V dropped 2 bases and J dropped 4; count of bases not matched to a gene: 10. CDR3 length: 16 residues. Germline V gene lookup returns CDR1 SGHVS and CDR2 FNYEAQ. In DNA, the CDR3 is TGTGCCAGCAGCTTACCGTGGGGGGGGTCCCGAGAGACCCAGTACTTC. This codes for CASSLPWGGSRETQYF. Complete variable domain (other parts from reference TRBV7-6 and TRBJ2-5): GAGVSQSPRYKVTKRGQDVALRCDPISGHVSLYWYRQALGQGPEFLTYFNYEAQQDKSGLPNDRFSAERPEGSISTLTIQRTEQRDSAMYRCASSLPWGGSRETQYFGPGTRLLVL.

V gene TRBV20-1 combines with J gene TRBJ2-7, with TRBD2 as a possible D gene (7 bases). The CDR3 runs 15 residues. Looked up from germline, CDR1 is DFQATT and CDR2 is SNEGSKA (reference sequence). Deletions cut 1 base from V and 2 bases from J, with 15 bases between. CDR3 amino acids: CSARGVRGAPYEQYF. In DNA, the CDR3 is TGCAGTGCTAGAGGTGTTCGGGGGGCACCCTACGAGCAGTACTTC.

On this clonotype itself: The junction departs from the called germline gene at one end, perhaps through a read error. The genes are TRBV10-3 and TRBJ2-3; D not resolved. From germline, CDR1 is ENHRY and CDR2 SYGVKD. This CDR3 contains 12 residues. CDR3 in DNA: TGTGCCATCAGTGATCGGAACCGTGAAAGGTACTTT. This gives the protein CAISDRNRERYF.

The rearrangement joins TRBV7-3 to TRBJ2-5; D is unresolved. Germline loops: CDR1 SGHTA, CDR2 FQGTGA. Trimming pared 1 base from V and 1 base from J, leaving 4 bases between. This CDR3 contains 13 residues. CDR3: CASSLNPQETQYF. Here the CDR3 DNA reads TGTGCCAGCAGCTTAAACCCCCAAGAGACCCAGTACTTC.

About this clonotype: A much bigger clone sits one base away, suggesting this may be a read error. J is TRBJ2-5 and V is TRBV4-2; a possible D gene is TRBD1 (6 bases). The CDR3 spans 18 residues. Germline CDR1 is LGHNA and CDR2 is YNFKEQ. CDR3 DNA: TGTGCCAGCAGCCAACACCGAGTGTGGGACAAACGACAAGAGGCCCAGTACTTC. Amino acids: CASSQHRVWDKRQEAQYF.